What follows describes a single T cell receptor beta chain. Specified time point: blood 2 weeks post-SBRT. Treatment meaning: 15 Gy SBRT to primary tumor, nephrectomy 4 weeks later. Blood was sampled at baseline, 2 weeks and 4 weeks after SBRT. The tumor was a clear cell renal cell carcinoma. This sample stems from a study of radiation and T cells in renal cell carcinoma. Profiled with immunoSEQ multiplex PCR; TCRdb holds only in-frame clones, not every one. The sample has some 150,000 clones, about nine tenths seen once. This TCR derives from a woman between 45 and 60 years old with renal cell carcinoma. This material consisted of blood, taken from a patient whose treatment included radiotherapy and nephrectomy.

CDR3 DNA: TGTGCCAGCAGTTCTGGAGGACAAGGGGAAGAAAAACTGTTTTTT. It encodes CASSSGGQGEEKLFF. V gene TRBV6-5 combines with J gene TRBJ1-4; D possibly corresponds to TRBD1 (5 bases). The length of the CDR3 is 15 residues. V was trimmed by 4 bases and J by 8 bases, leaving 17 bases between them. Per the germline V gene, CDR1 is MNHEY and CDR2 is SVGAGI.